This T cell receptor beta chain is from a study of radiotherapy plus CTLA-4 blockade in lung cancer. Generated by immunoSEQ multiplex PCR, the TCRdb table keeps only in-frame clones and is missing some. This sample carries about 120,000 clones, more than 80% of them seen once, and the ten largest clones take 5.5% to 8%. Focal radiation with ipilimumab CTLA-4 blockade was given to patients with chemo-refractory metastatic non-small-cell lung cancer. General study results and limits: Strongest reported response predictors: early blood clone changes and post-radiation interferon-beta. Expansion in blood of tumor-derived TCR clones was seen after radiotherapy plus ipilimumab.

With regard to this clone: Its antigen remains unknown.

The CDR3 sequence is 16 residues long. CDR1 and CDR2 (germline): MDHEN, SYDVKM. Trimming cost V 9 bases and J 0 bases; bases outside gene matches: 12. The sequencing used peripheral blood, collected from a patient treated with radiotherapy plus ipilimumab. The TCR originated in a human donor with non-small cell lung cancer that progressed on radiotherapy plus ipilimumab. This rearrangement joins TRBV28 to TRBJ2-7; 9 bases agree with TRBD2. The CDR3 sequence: CASRPRGRGFSYEQYF. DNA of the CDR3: TGTGCCAGTAGACCTCGCGGGAGGGGTTTCTCCTACGAGCAGTACTTC.